The rows below give T cell receptor beta chains drawn from one sample of a study of blood T cell repertoires in COVID-19. The repertoire was sequenced with immunoSEQ multiplex PCR; TCRdb's copy has only in-frame clones and lacks some. Of about 220,000 clones in the sample, roughly 80% were seen once. The sequenced sample was peripheral blood. The receptors were gathered from a woman of 80 years or more with COVID-19, enrolled during active disease. Both conserved end residues are part of each CDR3. The D gene is left open where the match is weak. Size tells how often a clone was seen (once, few, many) or the class of an expanded clone, and some rows leave it out.

d_gene	abundance	j_gene	v_gene	CDR3aa	CDR3nt
TRBD2	NA	TRBJ2-2	TRBV6-5	CASRSGGAGTGELFF	TGTGCCAGCCGATCCGGGGGGGCGGGCACCGGGGAGCTGTTTTTT
NA	NA	TRBJ2-7	TRBV18	CASSPNRTAYEQYF	TGTGCCAGCTCACCAAACAGGACCGCCTACGAGCAGTACTTC
NA	NA	TRBJ2-1	TRBV24-1	CATSDVQGPHYNEQFF	TGTGCCACCAGTGACGTCCAGGGGCCGCACTACAATGAGCAGTTCTTC
TRBD1	NA	TRBJ1-2	TRBV5-4	CASSYNRGDGYTF	TGTGCCAGCAGCTACAACAGGGGGGATGGCTACACCTTC
NA	NA	TRBJ2-7	TRBV6-5	CASSPGLTGYEQYF	TGTGCCAGCAGTCCCGGTCTAACCGGCTACGAGCAGTACTTC
NA	few	TRBJ2-1	TRBV27	CASSSKGGGPLNEQFF	TGTGCCAGCAGTTCCAAGGGGGGAGGGCCACTCAATGAGCAGTTCTTC
TRBD2	NA	TRBJ2-7	TRBV7-8	CASSSRRLAGTYEQYF	TGTGCCAGCAGCTCACGTCGACTAGCGGGGACTTACGAGCAGTACTTC
TRBD1	NA	TRBJ2-1	TRBV5-4	CASSGLQGISEQFF	TGTGCCAGCAGCGGGCTACAGGGGATCAGTGAGCAGTTCTTC
TRBD1	NA	TRBJ1-3	TRBV6-5	CASSYGNTGVGNTIYF	TGTGCCAGCAGTTACGGAAATACAGGGGTAGGAAACACCATATATTTT
TRBD1	NA	TRBJ1-3	TRBV27	CASSLRDRGKGNTIYF	TGTGCCAGCAGTTTAAGGGACAGGGGAAAAGGAAACACCATATATTTT
NA	NA	TRBJ1-5	TRBV18	CASSLEDASNQPQHF	TGTGCCAGCTCACTGGAGGATGCTAGCAATCAGCCCCAGCATTTT
NA	NA	TRBJ1-4	TRBV27	CASSLRGGGNEKLFF	TGTGCCAGCAGTTTGAGGGGAGGTGGTAATGAAAAACTGTTTTTT
TRBD1	once	TRBJ1-2	TRBV29-1	CSADRAHGYTF	TGCAGCGCTGACAGGGCCCATGGCTACACCTTC
TRBD1	once	TRBJ1-5	TRBV5-1	CASSWRGQGDIMAPQHF	TGCGCCAGCAGCTGGAGGGGACAGGGCGATATCATGGCTCCCCAGCATTTT
NA	NA	TRBJ1-2	TRBV10-3	CAISRDGYGYTF	TGTGCCATCAGTCGGGATGGCTATGGCTACACCTTC
NA	NA	TRBJ2-4	TRBV2	CASSDGQGGIQYF	TGTGCCAGCAGTGATGGGCAGGGGGGCATTCAGTACTTC
TRBD1	NA	TRBJ1-1	TRBV2	CASRPSSTGGTEAFF	TGTGCCAGCAGACCTTCCTCGACAGGGGGCACTGAAGCTTTCTTT
TRBD2	few	TRBJ2-5	TRBV20-1	CSASNLLAAYQETQYF	TGCAGTGCTAGTAATTTACTAGCGGCGTACCAAGAGACCCAGTACTTC
NA	NA	TRBJ2-1	TRBV2	CASSAPGLQFF	TGTGCCAGCAGCGCTCCGGGACTCCAGTTCTTC
TRBD1	NA	TRBJ1-3	TRBV7-2	CASSPGTGGNTIYF	TGTGCCAGCAGCCCGGGGACAGGCGGAAACACCATATATTTT
TRBD2	NA	TRBJ2-7	TRBV28	CASSSLREASYEQYF	TGTGCCAGCAGTTCGCTTCGGGAGGCCTCCTACGAGCAGTACTTC
TRBD1	NA	TRBJ1-2	TRBV28	CASSLSVGQGVYGYTF	TGTGCCAGCAGTTTAAGCGTCGGACAGGGAGTCTATGGCTACACCTTC
TRBD1	NA	TRBJ1-1	TRBV2	CASREYWTGEPGDTEAFF	TGTGCCAGCAGGGAATACTGGACAGGGGAGCCGGGGGACACTGAAGCTTTCTTT
NA	once	TRBJ1-1	TRBV28	CASSFRLSVEAFF	TGTGCCAGCAGTTTCCGCTTATCGGTTGAAGCTTTCTTT
NA	NA	TRBJ1-3	TRBV9	CASSVFSQHSGNTIYF	TGTGCCAGCAGCGTATTCAGTCAACACTCTGGAAACACCATATATTTT
TRBD1	NA	TRBJ1-5	TRBV6-6	CASSRDRGGNQPQHF	TGTGCCAGCAGTCGGGACAGGGGGGGCAATCAGCCCCAGCATTTT
NA	NA	TRBJ1-4	TRBV5-1	CASSTRETEKLFF	TGCGCCAGCAGCACCAGGGAAACTGAAAAACTGTTTTTT
NA	few	TRBJ2-2	TRBV9	CASSVSGPNTGELFF	TGTGCCAGCAGCGTTAGCGGCCCAAACACCGGGGAGCTGTTTTTT
NA	few	TRBJ1-2	TRBV28	CASETTGLYGYTF	TGTGCCAGCGAGACGACAGGCCTCTATGGCTACACCTTC